These 15 T cell receptor beta chains originate from one sample sequenced in a study of long-term antiretroviral therapy in people with HIV. A v3.0 immunoSEQ assay was performed at survey level. Clones were read by immunoSEQ multiplex PCR, and TCRdb kept only the in-frame ones, dropping some. The sample lists tens of thousands of clones; approximately 85% were seen once. Sequencing used unsorted PBMCs, obtained 1.5 years after starting antiretroviral therapy. All receptors derive from a man between 25 and 39 years old with HIV.

The rearrangement links TRBV28 to TRBJ1-2; D is perhaps TRBD1 (5 bases). Trimming removed 4 bases at V and 7 bases at J, with 10 bases between. Looked up from germline, CDR1 is MDHEN and CDR2 is SYDVKM. This CDR3 is built from 12 residues. The CDR3 region is CASSSQEGGYTF. As DNA, the CDR3 is TGTGCCAGCAGTTCACAGGAAGGTGGCTACACCTTC.

This sequence joins TRBV18 and TRBJ1-2; D uncertain. The length of the CDR3 is 13 residues. V was shortened by 0 bases and J by 8 bases, with 10 bases between the two germline ends. Germline V gene sequence: CDR1 KGHSH, CDR2 LQKENI. CDR3 loop: CASSPPGKGGYTF. The CDR3 DNA is TGTGCCAGCTCACCACCCGGCAAAGGAGGCTACACCTTC.

The V gene is TRBV5-5, the J gene TRBJ1-2; TRBD1 is a possible D gene (6 bases). This CDR3 spans 16 amino acids. V lost 4 bases and J 6 bases, leaving 22 bases between the germline ends. Germline V CDR1 and CDR2: SGHKS, YYEKEE (reference sequence). CDR3 nucleotides: TGTGCCAGCAGCCAGGGGTCTGCTGACAGAAGGGATGGCTACACCTTC. Its protein product is CASSQGSADRRDGYTF.

V and J are TRBV19 and TRBJ1-2; D not resolved. The CDR3 extends over 13 amino acids. Trimming shortened V by 0 bases and J by 8 bases, and 10 bases separated the two germline ends. The germline V gene has CDR1 LNHDA and CDR2 SQIVND (reference sequence). CDR3 region: CASSIDFGVGYTF. The CDR3 nucleotides are TGTGCCAGTAGTATAGATTTCGGGGTCGGCTACACCTTC.

This chain links TRBV27 with TRBJ2-3; 14 nucleotides match TRBD2. The CDR3 is made up of 16 amino acids. Germline values: CDR1 MNHEY, CDR2 SMNVEV (reference sequence). Trimming cost V 4 bases and J 6 bases; bases outside gene matches: 6. This CDR3 reads CASSSRLAGGYDTQYF. CDR3 DNA: TGTGCCAGCAGTTCCCGACTAGCGGGGGGGTATGATACGCAGTATTTT.

The CDR3 nucleotides read TGTGCCAGCAGCTTAGACCTAGCGGGTCAATTGGGCAATGAGCAGTTCTTC. This codes for CASSLDLAGQLGNEQFF. This chain joins TRBV13 and TRBJ2-1; TRBD2 matches at 8 bases. The germline V gene encodes CDR1 PRHDT and CDR2 FYEKMQ (reference sequence). The CDR3 has 17 amino acids. J lost 6 bases, V lost 1 base, and 11 bases had no gene match. Based on the CDR3 plus reference TRBV13 and TRBJ2-1, the full variable domain is AAGVIQSPRHLIKEKRETATLKCYPIPRHDTVYWYQQGPGQDPQFLISFYEKMQSDKGSIPDRFSAQQFSDYHSELNMSSLELGDSALYFCASSLDLAGQLGNEQFFGPGTRLTVL.

The chain combines TRBV29-1 with TRBJ2-7, with no clear D. Germline CDR1 is SQVTM and CDR2 is ANQGSEA. With 3 bases removed from V and 0 bases from J, the gap between germline ends came to 6 bases. The CDR3 is 12 amino acids. DNA for the CDR3: TGCAGCGTTGAGGCCAGCTCCTACGAGCAGTACTTC. Residues: CSVEASSYEQYF.

J is TRBJ1-4 and V is TRBV7-9, with 7 bases fitting TRBD1. The CDR3 loop spans 16 amino acids. V was clipped by 5 bases and J by 0 bases; unmatched bases: 6. CDR1 SEHNR and CDR2 FQNEAQ come from the germline V gene (reference sequence). The CDR3 DNA reads TGTGCCAGCAGCCCGTTACAGGGGCCAACTAATGAAAAACTGTTTTTT. Its protein is CASSPLQGPTNEKLFF. The full variable domain, rest sourced from reference TRBV7-9 and TRBJ1-4, is DTGVSQNPRHKITKRGQNVTFRCDPISEHNRLYWYRQTLGQGPEFLTYFQNEAQLEKSRLLSDRFSAERPKGSFSTLEIQRTEQGDSAMYLCASSPLQGPTNEKLFFGSGTQLSVL.

CDR3 protein: CASSRDRGYFVYEQYF. As DNA, the CDR3 is TGTGCCAGCAGTCGCGACAGGGGGTACTTTGTCTACGAGCAGTACTTC. The chain uses TRBV28 and TRBJ2-7; TRBD1 agrees at 9 bases. The CDR3 totals 16 residues. The V gene's germline CDR1 is MDHEN and CDR2 SYDVKM. J was trimmed by 3 bases and V by 5 bases; bases with no gene match: 11.

The chain recombines TRBV5-1 with TRBJ1-2, with a tentative D call TRBD1 (6 bases). The V gene lost 4 bases and the J gene lost 4 bases, with 23 bases spanning the gap. The CDR3 loop spans 17 amino acids. CDR1 and CDR2 from the germline V gene are SGHRS and YFSETQ. CDR3 loop: CASSPGGPPAGTYGYTF. The CDR3 DNA is TGCGCCAGCAGCCCTGGGGGCCCCCCCGCGGGTACCTATGGCTACACCTTC.

The gene calls are TRBV7-9 and TRBJ2-1, with 9 bases that match TRBD2. The germline V gene encodes CDR1 SEHNR and CDR2 FQNEAQ (reference sequence). Losses at the gene ends were 7 bases for V and 6 bases for J; bases not matched to a gene: 7. The CDR3 loop spans 14 amino acids. The DNA of the CDR3 is TGTGCCAGCAAGGGGGCTAGCGGGGTCAATGAGCAGTTCTTC. Its translation is CASKGASGVNEQFF.

V is TRBV7-9 and J is TRBJ1-5; 10 bases are shared with TRBD1. CDR3 size: 15 residues. Looked up from germline, CDR1 is SEHNR and CDR2 is FQNEAQ (reference sequence). Losses at the gene ends were 5 bases for V and 4 bases for J; bases not matched to a gene: 5. CDR3 nucleotide sequence: TGTGCCAGCAGCGAAGGGACAGGGGTGAATCAGCCCCAGCATTTT. Translated, it gives CASSEGTGVNQPQHF. Supplemented by reference TRBV7-9 and TRBJ1-5, the full variable domain reads DTGVSQNPRHKITKRGQNVTFRCDPISEHNRLYWYRQTLGQGPEFLTYFQNEAQLEKSRLLSDRFSAERPKGSFSTLEIQRTEQGDSAMYLCASSEGTGVNQPQHFGDGTRLSIL.

This clone has just one count. The V call is TRBV7-2, the J call TRBJ1-1; D unclear. V was clipped by 3 bases and J by 2 bases, with 7 bases between them. This CDR3 spans 13 amino acids. Per germline, CDR1 SGHTA and CDR2 FQGNSA. The CDR3 nucleotides are TGTGCCAGCAGCTTTTTTACCAACACTGAAGCTTTCTTT. Translation gives CASSFFTNTEAFF.

This clone was seen a single time. The rearrangement joins TRBV18 to TRBJ1-1, with 7 bases that match TRBD1. The germline V gene has CDR1 KGHSH and CDR2 LQKENI. V was clipped by 5 bases and J by 1 base; unmatched bases: 7. The CDR3 extends over 15 amino acids. CDR3 protein: CASSAAGTENTEAFF. The DNA of the CDR3 is TGTGCCAGCTCAGCGGCCGGGACAGAGAACACTGAAGCTTTCTTT.

The chain carries TRBV6-1 and TRBJ1-4, with D tentatively TRBD1 (5 bases). The CDR3 consists of 14 residues. Germline lookup yields CDR1 MNHNS and CDR2 SASEGT. Between the trimmed V and J ends, which lost 7 bases and 7 bases, there was a span of 16 bases. The CDR3 DNA reads as TGTGCCAGCACCTTCCGCGGGGCGGGTGAAAAACTGTTTTTT. This gives the protein CASTFRGAGEKLFF.